This T cell receptor beta chain was captured by sequencing in a study of T cell changes during pregnancy in multiple sclerosis. The assay was immunoSEQ multiplex PCR, and TCRdb's table has in-frame clones only and misses some. The data show under 50,000 clones, with about 90% seen just once and roughly 0.52% held by the top ten. Sequencing was performed on CD4+ T cells from peripheral blood mononuclear cells, taken before pregnancy. The sequence came from a female donor with multiple sclerosis, enrolled in a pregnancy study.

The CDR3 nucleotides are TGCGCCAGCAGCTTGACAGGGGGGAATTCACCCCTCCACTTT. Translated, it gives CASSLTGGNSPLHF. The V and J genes are TRBV5-1 and TRBJ1-6; 8 bases map to TRBD1. This CDR3 is 14 amino acids long. V shed 1 base, J shed 7 bases, and the junction held 1 base outside the gene matches. The germline V gene has CDR1 SGHRS and CDR2 YFSETQ. The complete variable domain, with remaining parts taken from reference TRBV5-1 and TRBJ1-6, reads KAGVTQTPRYLIKTRGQQVTLSCSPISGHRSVSWYQQTPGQGLQFLFEYFSETQRNKGNFPGRFSGRQFSNSRSEMNVSTLELGDSALYLCASSLTGGNSPLHFGNGTRLTVT.